The rows below give T cell receptor beta chains drawn from one sample of a study of cytomegalovirus exposure and HLA in healthy donors. This table comes from immunoSEQ multiplex PCR, and its TCRdb copy is limited to in-frame clones, with some not included. The sample carries approximately 130,000 clones, 80% to 90% recorded once. The sequencing input was PBMCs. The receptors here all came from a young woman in good health and CMV-seronegative. Each CDR3 is given with its conserved first and last residue. The D gene is left open where the match is weak. Rows give clone size only sometimes, using once, few, many, or a class for an expanded clone.

NA | 14 | TRBJ2-1 | TRBV6-5 | once | TGTGCCAGCATAGGGCTAGCGGAGGGGGGTGAGCAGTTCTTC | CASIGLAEGGEQFF
TRBD2 | 14 | TRBJ2-3 | TRBV9 | once | TGTGCCAGCGGCCGAGCGGGGGGGCCCGGTACGCAGTATTTT | CASGRAGGPGTQYF
NA | 14 | TRBJ2-1 | TRBV7-9 | NA | TGTGCCAGCAGCCTCTCCGAACTTTACAATGAGCAGTTCTTC | CASSLSELYNEQFF
NA | 11 | TRBJ1-3 | TRBV11-3 | NA | TGTGCCAGCAGCCGGGGGACCACCATATATTTT | CASSRGTTIYF
NA | 12 | TRBJ2-2 | TRBV18 | NA | TGTGCCAGCTCTTCTAGCACCGGGGAGCTGTTTTTT | CASSSSTGELFF
TRBD1 | 14 | TRBJ2-7 | TRBV2 | once | TGTGCCAGCAAGGAGCAGGGGGCCTCCTACGAGCAGTACTTC | CASKEQGASYEQYF
TRBD1 | 18 | TRBJ1-5 | TRBV5-4 | NA | TGTGCCAGCAGCTTGGATGGAGTAGCACAGGGGGCAAATCAGCCCCAGCATTTT | CASSLDGVAQGANQPQHF
NA | 15 | TRBJ2-6 | TRBV28 | NA | TGTGCCAGCAGTCCCCAGGGCCCCAGGGCCAACGTCCTGACTTTC | CASSPQGPRANVLTF
TRBD1 | 15 | TRBJ1-2 | TRBV25-1 | few | TGTGCCAGCAGTGACCCAGGACAGGGTCTACTCGGCTACACCTTC | CASSDPGQGLLGYTF
NA | 15 | TRBJ2-6 | TRBV30 | NA | TGTGCCTGGAGTGGGTCCTACTCTGGGGCCAACGTCCTGACTTTC | CAWSGSYSGANVLTF
TRBD1 | 14 | TRBJ2-7 | TRBV9 | NA | TGTGCCAGCAGCCCACGGACAGGGGGCTACGAGCAGTACTTC | CASSPRTGGYEQYF
NA | 13 | TRBJ2-2 | TRBV7-2 | NA | TGTGCCAGCAGCCCTAGGAGCGCCGGGGAGCTGTTTTTT | CASSPRSAGELFF
NA | 13 | TRBJ2-3 | TRBV6-4 | NA | TGTGCCAGCAGAGAAACTAGCACAGATACGCAGTATTTT | CASRETSTDTQYF
TRBD1 | 13 | TRBJ1-2 | TRBV28 | NA | TGTGCCAGCAGTTACAGGGGGCGCGGAGGCTACACCTTC | CASSYRGRGGYTF
TRBD1 | 13 | TRBJ2-7 | TRBV27 | once | TGTGCCAGCAAACCGGGACAGTACCACGAGCAGTACTTC | CASKPGQYHEQYF
NA | 18 | TRBJ2-2 | TRBV27 | once | TGTGCCAGCACCTCGGCGAGGGGACACACCCCGAACACCGGGGAGCTGTTTTTT | CASTSARGHTPNTGELFF
NA | 13 | TRBJ2-3 | TRBV9 | NA | TGTGCCAGCAGCGTACAGGGTACAGATACGCAGTATTTT | CASSVQGTDTQYF
TRBD2 | 16 | TRBJ2-1 | TRBV13 | NA | TGTGCCAGCACCATGGCGGGACTAGCGGGAACCAATGAGCAGTTCTTC | CASTMAGLAGTNEQFF
TRBD2 | 19 | TRBJ2-7 | TRBV6-1 | NA | TGTGCCAGCAGTGCGTATCGGAAACAGGGGACTAGCGATTCATCGGGGCAGTACTTC | CASSAYRKQGTSDSSGQYF
NA | 13 | TRBJ1-6 | TRBV27 | NA | TGTGCCAGCAGAAACAGGGAAGGGAGGGCCCTCCACTTT | CASRNREGRALHF
TRBD1 | 15 | TRBJ2-1 | TRBV9 | once | TGTGCCAGCAGCCCCAGACAGGGGTCCTACAATGAGCAGTTCTTC | CASSPRQGSYNEQFF
TRBD2 | 13 | TRBJ2-3 | TRBV11-3 | NA | TGTGCCAGCAGCCGGACTAGCGTTGATACGCAGTATTTT | CASSRTSVDTQYF
TRBD1 | 15 | TRBJ1-4 | TRBV5-1 | NA | TGCGCCAGCAGCTACGGACAGGGGGCTAATGAAAAACTGTTTTTT | CASSYGQGANEKLFF
TRBD2 | 20 | TRBJ2-2 | TRBV4-1 | NA | TGCGCCAGCAGCCAAGATTCGGGTGCTAGCGGGGGGTTAATCCCCGGGGAGCTGTTTTTT | CASSQDSGASGGLIPGELFF
NA | 15 | TRBJ2-7 | TRBV5-4 | NA | TGTGCCAGCAGCTTGTTAAAGGGGGGGACCTACGAGCAGTACTTC | CASSLLKGGTYEQYF
NA | 15 | TRBJ2-7 | TRBV2 | many | TGTGCCAGCACCGGTGAGGCGGCTTTACGTAGAGAGCAGTACTTC | CASTGEAALRREQYF
TRBD1 | 15 | TRBJ1-1 | TRBV4-2 | NA | TGTGCCAGCAGCCAAGGGGACAGGGGGAACACTGAAGCTTTCTTT | CASSQGDRGNTEAFF
TRBD2 | 14 | TRBJ2-7 | TRBV6-6 | NA | TGTGCCAGCAGGACGTTAGCGGGTGGACCGGAGCAGTACTTC | CASRTLAGGPEQYF
TRBD1 | 12 | TRBJ2-2 | TRBV25-1 | NA | TGTGCCAGCAGTGACAGGGGGGGGGAGCTGTTTTTT | CASSDRGGELFF
NA | 15 | TRBJ2-1 | TRBV7-9 | NA | TGTGCCAGCAGCTCGGGCGGGATTGCGTTTAGTGAGCAGTTCTTC | CASSSGGIAFSEQFF
NA | 16 | TRBJ2-1 | TRBV7-2 | NA | TGTGCCAGCAGACCAACTGACCTGGGAGATTTTGGTGAGCAGTTCTTC | CASRPTDLGDFGEQFF
TRBD2 | 15 | TRBJ2-1 | TRBV5-4 | NA | TGTGCCAGCAGTCCAAGCGGGAACTCCTACAATGAGCAGTTCTTC | CASSPSGNSYNEQFF
TRBD1 | 16 | TRBJ1-6 | TRBV11-2 | NA | TGTGCCAGCAGCCCACGGACAGGGTTCAAAAATTCACCCCTCCACTTT | CASSPRTGFKNSPLHF
TRBD1 | 18 | TRBJ1-5 | TRBV19 | once | TGTGCCAGTAGTAGAACCGGGACAGGGGAGATTAGCAATCAGCCCCAGCATTTT | CASSRTGTGEISNQPQHF
TRBD1 | 15 | TRBJ1-1 | TRBV5-1 | NA | TGCGCCAGCAGCTCGACAGGGGGAAAAGACACTGAAGCTTTCTTT | CASSSTGGKDTEAFF
NA | 12 | TRBJ1-3 | TRBV13 | NA | TGTGCCAGCAGCCGGACAGGAAACACCATATATTTT | CASSRTGNTIYF
NA | 16 | TRBJ1-2 | TRBV11-2 | NA | TGTGCCAGCAGCTTAGAGGGGGCGGTCTCCTACTATGGCTACACCTTC | CASSLEGAVSYYGYTF
NA | 15 | TRBJ1-5 | TRBV4-3 | few | TGCGCCAGCAGCCAAGCTACAGGATTCAATCAGCCCCAGCATTTT | CASSQATGFNQPQHF
TRBD1 | 16 | TRBJ1-4 | TRBV7-9 | NA | TGTGCCAGCAGCCCGACCATAGGACAGGGCCGGGAAAAACTGTTTTTT | CASSPTIGQGREKLFF